This T cell receptor (beta chain) was observed in a study of cytomegalovirus exposure and HLA in healthy donors. General study points: For cytomegalovirus status, the classifier reportedly gave diagnoses with high specificity and sensitivity. Specific recognition of CMV antigens was confirmed in vitro for a few chains (all CMV-associated). Subsequent analysis found a tendency for first-cohort TCR clusters to co-occur within the 90 to 150 validation repertoires.

The assay was immunoSEQ multiplex PCR, and TCRdb's table has in-frame clones only and misses some. Of some 150,000 clones listed, just under 90% are singletons. The ends were cut back, 3 bases at V and 4 bases at J, with 15 bases in the middle. CDR3 size: 15 residues. From germline, CDR1 is MNHNS and CDR2 SASEGT. Details on this clone: As yet, its antigen is unknown.

Material: PBMCs. The clonotype was recovered from a woman aged 25 to 39 in good health and CMV-seropositive. V is TRBV6-1 and J is TRBJ1-2; tentatively, D is TRBD1 (6 bases). The CDR3 DNA reads as TGTGCCAGCAGTGAGTCAGCGGACAGCCCCTATGGCTACACCTTC. Residues: CASSESADSPYGYTF.